This record looks at one TCR beta chain sequence and its context. These data are taken from a study of blood T cell repertoires in COVID-19. Study overall: Some COVID-19 samples were acute and others convalescent; all came from the United States, Italy and Spain. Sources were T cells, B-cell-depleted T cells, or PBMCs; the material itself was cDNA or gDNA.

This CDR3 comprises 14 residues. The germline V gene encodes CDR1 LNHDA and CDR2 SQIVND (reference sequence). V shed 5 bases, J shed 4 bases, and the junction held 5 bases outside the gene matches. In the original workflow: Scientists estimated how many nucleated cells there were by amplifying reference gene primers. The method was immunoSEQ multiplex PCR; TCRdb's version includes in-frame clones alone and lacks a portion of them. From that table come the V and J calls and clone size; the DNA was used to work out D and trimming. The table shows about 270,000 clones, with approximately 90% occurring only once. Cohort placement rested on clinical history that participants reported themselves.

This TCR was sampled from a woman aged 35 to 49 with acute COVID-19. Sample: PBMCs or T cells enriched from blood (not recorded which). The V and J genes are TRBV19 and TRBJ1-3; 7 bases are a match to TRBD1. The CDR3 here is CASSPGTVGNTIYF. The CDR3 nucleotides read TGTGCCAGTAGTCCCGGGACAGTCGGAAACACCATATATTTT.